The following is a T cell receptor beta chain sequence with its context. Its antigen is undetermined. The sample originates from a study of beta chain features in type 1 diabetes. Study results and caveats: Within each of all four CD4+ subsets, Type 1 diabetes patients had TCRB CDR3s that were moderately but significantly shorter.

CDR3 length: 15 residues. CDR1 is SGHRS, CDR2 YFSETQ, per germline. Trimming took 6 bases from V and 4 from J; bases not matched to a gene: 8. Expressed TCRB transcripts got sequenced, as all isolated RNA was reverse transcribed. Repertoires were generated with immunoSEQ multiplex PCR, while TCRdb's copy carries only in-frame clones and drops some. The top ten hold roughly 0.015% of the sample, which has fewer than 450,000 clones, roughly 13% seen once. Sequenced material: naive CD4+ T cells from blood. The chain is built from TRBV5-1 and TRBJ2-5; 11 bases are a match to TRBD1. The receptor's source is a young woman with type 1 diabetes. CDR3 nucleotide sequence: TGCGCCAGCACCCGGACAGGGGGCGCGCCAGAGACCCAGTACTTC. Amino acids: CASTRTGGAPETQYF.